The T cell receptor beta chain described here comes from a study of blood T cell repertoires in COVID-19. Study in general: Sites across the United States, Italy and Spain contributed samples from acute and convalescent COVID-19.

Per the authors' pipeline: Nucleated cell counts were estimated from reference gene primer amplification. Sequenced by immunoSEQ multiplex PCR; TCRdb stores in-frame clones only, minus some. Clone size and the V and J calls come from that table; the DNA yielded D and trimming. There are 200,000 to 250,000 clones in the sample; approximately 86% occur only once, and approximately 10% lies in the top ten. Allocation to cohorts depended on clinical history reported by the participants. The V gene lost 0 bases and the J gene lost 0 bases, with 12 bases spanning the gap. Looked up from germline, CDR1 is LGHDT and CDR2 is YNNKEL (reference sequence). The CDR3 sequence is 17 residues long.

Sequencing was done on a sample of PBMCs or T cells enriched from blood (not recorded which). This TCR was recovered from a man aged 18-30 years with acute COVID-19. V is TRBV3-1 (or the pseudogene TRBV3-2) and J is TRBJ1-3; tentative D call: TRBD1 (5 bases). The CDR3 DNA follows: TGTGCCAGCAGCCAAGATAATGGGGGGGGCTCTGGAAACACCATATATTTT. Amino acids: CASSQDNGGGSGNTIYF.